This passage covers 31 T cell receptor beta chains from one sample sequenced in a study of T cell responses to AZD1222 COVID-19 vaccine. The repertoire was sequenced with immunoSEQ multiplex PCR; TCRdb's copy has only in-frame clones and lacks some. In the table there are 100,000 to 150,000 clones, roughly 92% of which are singletons. The sequenced sample was peripheral blood, obtained 28 days after the second AZD1222 dose. The receptor set was obtained from an adult who received the AZD1222 COVID-19 vaccine.

This chain links TRBV14 with TRBJ2-1; a weak D match, TRBD1 (5 bases). CDR3 length: 14 residues. Per the germline V gene, CDR1 is SGHDN and CDR2 is FVKESK. The ends were cut back, 6 bases at V and 4 bases at J, with 13 bases in the middle. Here the CDR3 DNA reads TGTGCCAGCAGTCACGACAGTATGTACAATGAGCAGTTCTTC. It encodes CASSHDSMYNEQFF.

CDR3 amino acids: CAISESKLGLDGELFF. The CDR3 nucleotides are TGTGCCATCAGTGAGTCGAAACTAGGGCTAGACGGGGAGCTGTTTTTT. The chain couples TRBV10-3 to TRBJ2-2, with D possibly matching TRBD2 (5 bases). Trimming cost V 0 bases and J 7 bases, with 15 bases left between them. This CDR3 contains 16 residues. In germline, CDR1 is ENHRY, CDR2 SYGVKD.

The V gene is TRBV11-3, the J gene TRBJ1-1; no reliable D call. There are 14 residues in the CDR3. The germline V gene encodes CDR1 SGHNT and CDR2 YENEEA. Trimming left V 5 bases short and J 3 bases short, with 13 bases between. CDR3 loop: CASSPYRLHTEAFF. In nucleotides, the CDR3 is TGTGCCAGCAGCCCGTACCGCTTGCACACTGAAGCTTTCTTT.

The chain combines TRBV27 with TRBJ2-3, with 8 bases fitting TRBD1. The CDR3 is 15 residues long. Trimming at V came to 2 bases and at J to 5 bases, leaving 6 bases not matched to a gene. The germline CDR1 and CDR2 sequences are MNHEY and SMNVEV (reference sequence). The CDR3 DNA sequence: TGTGCCAGCAGTTTAGAGGTCAGGGGGCAAGATACGCAGTATTTT. It specifies CASSLEVRGQDTQYF.

This chain connects TRBV4-2 to TRBJ2-1, with 11 nucleotides matching TRBD1. Germline V gene data show CDR1 as LGHNA and CDR2 as YNFKEQ. Trimming took 6 bases from V and 1 from J; bases not matched to a gene: 2. CDR3 length: 15 residues. The CDR3 is CASSRDRGSYNEQFF. In DNA form, the CDR3 reads TGTGCCAGCAGTCGGGACAGGGGGTCCTACAATGAGCAGTTCTTC.

The V and J genes are TRBV10-3 and TRBJ1-1, with D hard to call. V was pared by 5 bases and J by 1 base, with 8 bases between. This CDR3 is 13 amino acids long. Germline V lookup: CDR1 ENHRY, CDR2 SYGVKD. The CDR3 sequence is CAISPQRNTEAFF. The CDR3 nucleotides read TGTGCCATCAGTCCTCAGCGGAACACTGAAGCTTTCTTT.

This chain joins TRBV14 and TRBJ2-7; D ambiguous. Germline-derived CDR1 and CDR2 are SGHDN and FVKESK. Trimming took 4 bases from V and 4 from J, leaving 14 bases between them. The CDR3 is 14 residues long. The CDR3 nucleotides are TGTGCCAGCAGCCCCCTTGGAAATTTTTACGAGCAGTACTTC. This translates into CASSPLGNFYEQYF.

This chain connects TRBV5-4 to TRBJ1-2; unclear D gene. There are 15 residues in the CDR3. CDR1 is SGHNT and CDR2 is YYREEE in the germline V gene (reference sequence). V was clipped by 4 bases and J by 7 bases, with 20 bases between them. CDR3 sequence: CASSSPGGRKTGYTF. The CDR3 DNA follows: TGTGCCAGCAGCAGCCCTGGAGGACGGAAAACTGGCTACACCTTC.

The chain couples TRBV6-5 to TRBJ1-1; D gene uncertain. V was clipped by 8 bases and J by 4 bases, with 17 bases between them. The CDR3 is made up of 14 amino acids. CDR1 and CDR2 (germline): MNHEY, SVGAGI. CDR3: CASRSVDESTEAFF. CDR3 sequence (DNA): TGTGCCAGCCGGTCAGTAGATGAAAGCACTGAAGCTTTCTTT.

The sample holds one count of this clone. The chain couples TRBV6-4 to TRBJ1-2; 10 bases align to TRBD1. V shed 6 bases and J 2 bases; nucleotides not matched to a gene: 3. This CDR3 contains 14 residues. The V gene's germline CDR1 is MRHNA and CDR2 SNTAGT. As DNA, the CDR3 is TGTGCCAGCAGCGCGGGACAGGGGAACTATGGCTACACCTTC. Translated: CASSAGQGNYGYTF.

The CDR3 here is CASSYTGEGQPQHF. The CDR3 nucleotides are TGTGCCAGCAGCTACACAGGGGAGGGCCAGCCCCAGCATTTT. The J gene is TRBJ1-5, the V gene TRBV4-2, with 7 bases aligning to TRBD1. CDR1 is LGHNA and CDR2 is YNFKEQ in the germline V gene. The CDR3 consists of 14 residues. The J segment lost 7 bases and the V segment lost 5 bases, leaving 8 bases of the junction unmatched.

Written as DNA, the CDR3 is TGTGCCAGCAGCGTAGACCCTGGAGAAAATGAAAAACTGTTTTTT. This encodes CASSVDPGENEKLFF. The chain carries TRBV9 and TRBJ1-4; no firm D call. The germline V and J ends were trimmed by 0 bases and 5 bases, with 11 bases remaining between them. CDR1 is SGDLS, CDR2 YYNGEE, per germline. The CDR3 covers 15 residues.

This clone was counted a single time. The rearrangement joins TRBV12-3 or TRBV12-4 to TRBJ1-1, with 7 bases that match TRBD1. Unmatched junction bases numbered 4, after V lost 5 bases and J lost 7 bases. This CDR3 has 12 amino acids. The CDR3 loop is CASSRTGVEAFF. In nucleotides, the CDR3 is TGTGCCAGCAGTCGGACAGGAGTTGAAGCTTTCTTT.

The rearrangement joins TRBV29-1 to TRBJ2-1, with TRBD1 matching 9 bases. The CDR3 covers 13 residues. Trimming at V came to 6 bases and at J to 4 bases, leaving 4 bases not matched to a gene. CDR1 SQVTM and CDR2 ANQGSEA come from the germline V gene. CDR3 DNA: TGCAGCGTGGCCGGGACAGGGTACAATGAGCAGTTCTTC. Its protein product is CSVAGTGYNEQFF.

The V call is TRBV6-6, the J call TRBJ2-2; D not certain. The ends were cut back, 5 bases at V and 4 bases at J, with 14 bases in the middle. This CDR3 is built from 15 residues. Germline V CDR1 and CDR2: MNHNY, SVGAGI (reference sequence). This chain's CDR3 is CASSAYGSSTGELFF. The CDR3 DNA reads as TGTGCCAGCAGTGCCTACGGGTCCTCCACCGGGGAGCTGTTTTTT.

The chain is built from TRBV11-2 and TRBJ1-2, with a possible D match to TRBD1 (6 bases). The germline gives CDR1 SGHAT, CDR2 FQNNGV. V was cut by 5 bases and J by 2 bases, with 18 bases left in between. CDR3 length: 16 amino acids. CDR3 sequence (DNA): TGTGCCAGCAGCCCATCGGGGGGCAGGGTAAACTATGGCTACACCTTC. Translating it yields CASSPSGGRVNYGYTF. The whole variable domain, remainder taken from reference TRBV11-2 and TRBJ1-2, is EAGVAQSPRYKIIEKRQSVAFWCNPISGHATLYWYQQILGQGPKLLIQFQNNGVVDDSQLPKDRFSAERLKGVDSTLKIQPAKLEDSAVYLCASSPSGGRVNYGYTFGSGTRLTVV.

This chain connects TRBV7-8 to TRBJ1-5; TRBD1 matches at 7 bases. V was clipped by 4 bases and J by 5 bases; unmatched bases: 2. From germline, CDR1 is SGHVS and CDR2 FQNEAQ. This CDR3 is 13 amino acids long. The CDR3 DNA sequence: TGTGCCAGCAGCTCAGACAGGGATCAGCCCCAGCATTTT. Its translation: CASSSDRDQPQHF.

This chain uses TRBV7-3 with TRBJ2-5; D is uncertain. Germline V lookup: CDR1 SGHTA, CDR2 FQGTGA. This CDR3 is built from 13 residues. V lost 1 base and J lost 1, with 4 bases in between. CDR3 DNA sequence: TGTGCCAGCAGCTTAAGCCCCCAAGAGACCCAGTACTTC. It yields the protein CASSLSPQETQYF. The full variable domain, in which reference TRBV7-3 and TRBJ2-5 provide the parts outside the CDR3, is GAGVSQTPSNKVTEKGKYVELRCDPISGHTALYWYRQSLGQGPEFLIYFQGTGAADDSGLPNDRFFAVRPEGSVSTLKIQRTERGDSAVYLCASSLSPQETQYFGPGTRLLVL.

This clone was found once. The chain is built from TRBV28 and TRBJ2-5, with 9 positions matching TRBD2. V dropped 3 bases and J dropped 4; count of bases not matched to a gene: 6. Germline assignment: CDR1 MDHEN and CDR2 SYDVKM. There are 15 residues in the CDR3. The CDR3, as DNA: TGTGCCAGCAGTTTGGTAGCGGGAGTGGGAGAGACCCAGTACTTC. It encodes CASSLVAGVGETQYF.

V and J are TRBV5-6 and TRBJ2-5; the D gene is possibly TRBD1 (6 bases). The CDR3 runs to 18 residues. The germline V and J ends were trimmed by 1 base and 1 base, with 20 bases remaining between them. Germline V CDR1 and CDR2: SGHDT, YYEEEE. The CDR3 DNA reads TGTGCCAGCAGCTTGCCAGGGGCTTTTTTGATAGGCCAAGAGACCCAGTACTTC. It is translated as CASSLPGAFLIGQETQYF.

The rearrangement uses TRBV21-1 and TRBJ2-6; the table's TRBD1 call for D was not verified on the DNA. TRBV21-1 is described as a pseudogene. This CDR3 is built from 19 residues. The CDR3: CASSKTGTSPPPGANVLTF. The CDR3 coding sequence is TGTGCCAGCAGCAAAACCGGGACATCCCCTCCCCCTGGGGCCAACGTCCTGACTTTC.

This chain links TRBV7-3 with TRBJ1-2, with 10 bases fitting TRBD1. The germline CDR1 and CDR2 sequences are SGHTA and FQGTGA. CDR3 length: 15 residues. The J segment lost 0 bases and the V segment lost 3 bases, leaving 1 base of the junction unmatched. CDR3 region: CASSLGTGANYGYTF. CDR3 nucleotide sequence: TGTGCCAGCAGCTTGGGGACAGGGGCTAACTATGGCTACACCTTC.

The chain combines TRBV6-5 with TRBJ1-1, with D perhaps matching TRBD1 (6 bases). The V and J ends lost 4 bases and 3 bases respectively, with 12 bases between them. The germline V gene encodes CDR1 MNHEY and CDR2 SVGAGI. This CDR3 region has 14 residues. The DNA of the CDR3 is TGTGCCAGCAGTTTAAGGGGGGGCGACACTGAAGCTTTCTTT. Its translation: CASSLRGGDTEAFF.

The chain joins TRBV18 to TRBJ1-3; D is unresolved. V was cut by 2 bases and J by 0 bases, with 17 bases left in between. Germline values: CDR1 KGHSH, CDR2 LQKENI. The CDR3 sequence is 18 residues long. In nucleotides, the CDR3 is TGTGCCAGCTCACCAACACATAATACCCCTCTCTCTGGAAACACCATATATTTT. Protein product: CASSPTHNTPLSGNTIYF. Together with reference TRBV18 and TRBJ1-3, the CDR3 gives the full variable domain: NAGVMQNPRHLVRRRGQEARLRCSPMKGHSHVYWYRQLPEEGLKFMVYLQKENIIDESGMPKERFSAEFPKEGPSILRIQQVVRGDSAAYFCASSPTHNTPLSGNTIYFGEGSWLTVV.

The chain uses TRBV28 and TRBJ2-1; 8 bases agree with TRBD2. This CDR3 has 15 amino acids. Losses at the gene ends were 6 bases for V and 4 bases for J; bases not matched to a gene: 8. CDR1 is MDHEN and CDR2 is SYDVKM in the germline V gene. The CDR3 DNA reads as TGTGCCAGCAGCCTGTTTAGCGGGGTATACAATGAGCAGTTCTTC. Translation gives CASSLFSGVYNEQFF.

CDR3 bases: TGCAGCGTTGGAAATCCAGACAGGGCAGGAAACACCATATATTTT. Its translation is CSVGNPDRAGNTIYF. The chain carries TRBV29-1 and TRBJ1-3, with 7 bases that match TRBD1. Germline CDR1 and CDR2: SQVTM and ANQGSEA. Trimming cost V 4 bases and J 4 bases; bases outside gene matches: 10. The CDR3 contains 15 residues.

V is TRBV6-5 and J is TRBJ2-7; D is possibly TRBD1 (6 bases). V lost 4 bases and J 0 bases, leaving 13 bases between the germline ends. The CDR3 runs to 15 residues. Germline V gives CDR1 MNHEY, CDR2 SVGAGI. The CDR3 region has the DNA TGTGCCAGCAGTTCCGGACAGACCCCCTCCTACGAGCAGTACTTC. This codes for CASSSGQTPSYEQYF.

The chain employs TRBV4-3 and TRBJ1-2; 7 bases fit TRBD1. Germline values: CDR1 LGHNA, CDR2 YSLEER. This CDR3 has 15 residues. J gave up 4 bases and V 0 bases, and 5 bases lay outside the gene matches. The CDR3 bases are TGCGCCAGCAGCCAAGAGGTGTCAGGGGGCTATGGCTACACCTTC. Its translation: CASSQEVSGGYGYTF.

V is TRBV5-1 and J is TRBJ2-2; 8 bases agree with TRBD2. Germline V gene data show CDR1 as SGHRS and CDR2 as YFSETQ. J was trimmed by 4 bases and V by 5 bases; bases with no gene match: 10. CDR3 size: 16 residues. CDR3: CASRIGAGGSTGELFF. In nucleotides, the CDR3 is TGCGCCAGCAGAATTGGGGCGGGAGGTTCCACCGGGGAGCTGTTTTTT. Filled out from reference TRBV5-1 and TRBJ2-2, the complete variable domain reads KAGVTQTPRYLIKTRGQQVTLSCSPISGHRSVSWYQQTPGQGLQFLFEYFSETQRNKGNFPGRFSGRQFSNSRSEMNVSTLELGDSALYLCASRIGAGGSTGELFFGEGSRLTVL.

The gene calls are TRBV30 and TRBJ2-5, with TRBD2 as a possible D gene (5 bases). The germline gives CDR1 GTSNPN, CDR2 SVGIG (reference sequence). The CDR3 runs 14 residues. The V end lost 2 bases, the J end lost 4 bases, and 14 bases lay between the germline ends. The CDR3 DNA reads as TGTGCCTGGAGTCCTCCGGGATCCTTAGAGACCCAGTACTTC. Translating gives CAWSPPGSLETQYF. Full variable domain (outside the CDR3, taken from reference TRBV30 and TRBJ2-5): SQTIHQWPATLVQPVGSPLSLECTVEGTSNPNLYWYRQAAGRGLQLLFYSVGIGQISSEVPQNLSASRPQDRQFILSSKKLLLSDSGFYLCAWSPPGSLETQYFGPGTRLLVL.

Turning to this clone: At the DNA level, this CDR3 is encoded by other sequences in the same sample as well. This chain links TRBV11-2 with TRBJ1-2; D remains unclear. V lost 1 base, J lost 2 bases, and 8 bases lay in between. This CDR3 has 14 residues. Germline V CDR1 and CDR2: SGHAT, FQNNGV. CDR3 nucleotides: TGTGCCAGCAGCTTAGGGCCCACAAACTATGGCTACACCTTC. This encodes CASSLGPTNYGYTF.